Presented here are 14 T cell receptor beta chains from one specimen sequenced in a study of identical twins. TCRdb fed the 5' RACE reads into MiXCR, producing one record per CDR3 protein. The sample holds around 530,000 distinct CDR3 sequences, about 16% seen once. The same sample was also studied in work on yellow fever vaccine responses in identical twins.

Sequenced material: CD4+ T cells sorted from blood. Source of these receptors: a woman between 18 and 29 years old in good health.

This clonotype has only a few counts. The rearrangement links TRBV4-1 to TRBJ1-4; D call uncertain. Germline assignment: CDR1 MGHRA and CDR2 YSYEKL. The V and J ends lost 1 base and 5 bases respectively, with 17 bases between them. This CDR3 comprises 17 residues. As DNA, the CDR3 is TGCGCCAGCAGCCAAGTGAGTGTGAGAGCGGCCAATGAAAAACTGTTTTTT. This encodes CASSQVSVRAANEKLFF.

This clonotype has just a few counts. V usage is TRBV25-1 and J usage is TRBJ2-7; D remains ambiguous. CDR3 length: 14 amino acids. Germline V gene sequence: CDR1 MGHDK, CDR2 SYGVNS. V lost 1 base to trimming and J lost 3 bases, with 10 bases between them. The CDR3 DNA follows: TGTGCCAGCAGTGAATCAGGACCTATCTACGAGCAGTACTTC. The encoded protein is CASSESGPIYEQYF.

Only a few counts were recorded for this clonotype. The chain employs TRBV5-1 and TRBJ2-2; D may be TRBD2 (6 bases). The length of the CDR3 is 18 residues. The V end was cut by 1 base, the J end by 4 bases, with 20 bases between. CDR1 is SGHRS and CDR2 is YFSETQ in the germline V gene. The chain's CDR3 is CASSLKGLTGSGTGELFF. As DNA, the CDR3 is TGCGCCAGCAGCTTGAAGGGCCTCACCGGGAGTGGCACCGGGGAGCTGTTTTTT.

In the case of this clonotype: Since a much larger clone is just one base distant, this may be a read error. The genes are TRBV27 and TRBJ1-4; unclear D gene. The CDR3 consists of 10 residues. V gave up 6 bases and J gave up 6 bases, with 2 bases separating them. Germline CDR1 reads MNHEY; CDR2 reads SMNVEV (reference sequence). CDR3 sequence: CASRDEKLFF. The CDR3 DNA is TGTGCCAGCAGGGATGAAAAACTGTTTTTT.

This clonotype occurred a few times. The CDR3 DNA is TGTGCCAGCACACGCCCGGGACGGACTCCTCGCTCTGGAAACACCATATATTTT. Its translation: CASTRPGRTPRSGNTIYF. The chain couples TRBV6-2 or TRBV6-3 to TRBJ1-3; D may be TRBD1 (5 bases). The CDR3 is 18 residues long. Germline V CDR1 and CDR2: MNHEY, SVGEGT. Trimming left V 7 bases short and J 0 bases short, with 22 bases between.

This sequence joins TRBV9 and TRBJ2-6; 8 nucleotides match TRBD1. Germline CDR1 SGDLS, CDR2 YYNGEE. With V trimmed by 3 bases and J by 7 bases, 18 bases remained unmatched. CDR3 size: 19 residues. CDR3 DNA: TGTGCCAGCAGCGCAGGATCCGGGACAGGCGCTCTCAGAGCCAACGTCCTGACTTTC. Protein sequence: CASSAGSGTGALRANVLTF.

The rearrangement joins TRBV4-1 to TRBJ2-1; tentatively, D is TRBD1 or TRBD2 (5 bases each). The V end lost 1 base, the J end lost 8 bases, and 21 bases lay between the germline ends. The CDR3 contains 17 residues. Germline values: CDR1 MGHRA, CDR2 YSYEKL. The CDR3 region is CASSQANLGPRVYEQFF. The CDR3 DNA reads TGCGCCAGCAGCCAAGCAAACTTGGGACCGAGGGTCTATGAGCAGTTCTTC.

In its sample, this clonotype was seen a few times. The chain employs TRBV5-1 and TRBJ2-1; TRBD2 matches 10 bases. This CDR3 has 15 amino acids. V was pared by 1 base and J by 6 bases, with 4 bases of the junction left unmatched. Germline assignment: CDR1 SGHRS and CDR2 YFSETQ. The CDR3 loop is CASSLTSGVTNEQFF. The CDR3 DNA follows: TGCGCCAGCAGCTTGACTAGCGGGGTAACCAATGAGCAGTTCTTC.

This chain links TRBV11-1 with TRBJ2-7; 11 bases fit TRBD2. CDR1 SGHAT and CDR2 FQDESV come from the germline V gene (reference sequence). The CDR3 contains 18 residues. Trimming removed 5 bases from V and 6 bases from J; junction bases left unmatched: 18. The CDR3 protein is CASSQLAGGPSLLSEQYF. In nucleotides, the CDR3 is TGTGCCAGCAGCCAATTAGCGGGAGGGCCTTCTCTACTGTCCGAGCAGTACTTC.

V gene TRBV29-1 combines with J gene TRBJ1-2, with TRBD1 matching 8 bases. The CDR3 length is 14 residues. Germline V gene sequence: CDR1 SQVTM, CDR2 ANQGSEA. After removal of 6 bases from V and 5 bases from J, the junction contained 11 bases not matched to a gene. The CDR3 DNA reads as TGCAGCGTGGGACTAGACAGGGGCTTATATGGCTACACCTTC. The encoded protein is CSVGLDRGLYGYTF.

The V gene is TRBV2, the J gene TRBJ2-6; D is unresolved. V shed 3 bases and J shed 0 bases, with 9 bases lying between them. In germline, CDR1 is SNHLY, CDR2 FYNNEI. This CDR3 spans 16 amino acids. The CDR3 is CASSEGLHSGANVLTF. The CDR3 DNA reads TGTGCCAGCAGTGAGGGCCTGCACTCTGGGGCCAACGTCCTGACTTTC.

The chain uses TRBV24-1 and TRBJ2-1; no clear D. The CDR3 contains 16 residues. V lost 2 bases and J lost 6, with 16 bases in between. Germline CDR1 KGHDR, CDR2 SFDVKD. In DNA form, the CDR3 reads TGTGCCACCAGTGATTCTTGGCGTCCCGGGTTCAATGAGCAGTTCTTC. Amino acid sequence: CATSDSWRPGFNEQFF.

The rearrangement links TRBV6-2 or TRBV6-3 to TRBJ1-1, with a tentative D call TRBD1 (5 bases). Germline-derived CDR1 and CDR2 are MNHEY and SVGEGT. The CDR3 extends over 15 amino acids. Trimming cost V 6 bases and J 5 bases, with 19 bases left between them. CDR3 bases: TGTGCCAGCAGGTCCTCCGCTTTAGGGACGACTGAAGCTTTCTTT. Residues: CASRSSALGTTEAFF.

The sample holds a few counts of this clonotype. One junction end disagrees with the germline gene, perhaps due to a read error. This sequence joins TRBV20-1 and TRBJ2-1; 10 bases are a match to TRBD2. Germline CDR1 is DFQATT and CDR2 is SNEGSKA (reference sequence). The CDR3 spans 17 residues. The CDR3 sequence: CCARDPGVAGGYNEQFF. The CDR3 nucleotides read TGCTGTGCTAGAGATCCCGGGGTAGCGGGAGGATACAATGAGCAGTTCTTC.